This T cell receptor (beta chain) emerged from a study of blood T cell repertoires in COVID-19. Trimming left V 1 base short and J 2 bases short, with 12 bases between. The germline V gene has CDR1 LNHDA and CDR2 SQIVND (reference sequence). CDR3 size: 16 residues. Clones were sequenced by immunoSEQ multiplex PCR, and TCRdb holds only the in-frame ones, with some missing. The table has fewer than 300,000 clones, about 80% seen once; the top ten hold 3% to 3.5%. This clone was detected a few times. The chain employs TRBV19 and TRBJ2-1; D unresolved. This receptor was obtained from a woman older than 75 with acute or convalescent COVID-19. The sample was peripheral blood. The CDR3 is CASSIGPSRTYNEQFF. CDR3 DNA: TGTGCCAGTAGTATAGGTCCTAGTAGAACCTACAATGAGCAGTTCTTC.